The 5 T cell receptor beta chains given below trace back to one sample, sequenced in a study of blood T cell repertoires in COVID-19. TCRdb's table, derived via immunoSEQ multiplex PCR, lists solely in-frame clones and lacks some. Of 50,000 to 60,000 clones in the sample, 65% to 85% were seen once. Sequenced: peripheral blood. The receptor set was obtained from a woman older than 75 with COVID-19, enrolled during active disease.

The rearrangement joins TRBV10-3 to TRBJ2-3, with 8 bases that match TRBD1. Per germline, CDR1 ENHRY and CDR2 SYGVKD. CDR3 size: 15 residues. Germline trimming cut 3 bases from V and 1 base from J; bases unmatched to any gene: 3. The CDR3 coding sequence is TGTGCCATCAGTGAAATGGGACAGGGCACAGATACGCAGTATTTT. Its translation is CAISEMGQGTDTQYF.

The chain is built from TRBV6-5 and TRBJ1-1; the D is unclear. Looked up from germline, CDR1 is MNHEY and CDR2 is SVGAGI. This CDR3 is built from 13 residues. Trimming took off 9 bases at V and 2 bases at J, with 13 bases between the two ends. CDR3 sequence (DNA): TGTGCCAGTAGGAGATGGATTAACACTGAAGCTTTCTTT. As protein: CASRRWINTEAFF.

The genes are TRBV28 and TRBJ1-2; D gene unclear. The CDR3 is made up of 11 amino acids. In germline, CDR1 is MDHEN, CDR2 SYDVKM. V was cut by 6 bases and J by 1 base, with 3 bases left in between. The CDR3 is CASRYNYGYTF. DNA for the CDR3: TGTGCCAGCAGGTATAACTATGGCTACACCTTC.

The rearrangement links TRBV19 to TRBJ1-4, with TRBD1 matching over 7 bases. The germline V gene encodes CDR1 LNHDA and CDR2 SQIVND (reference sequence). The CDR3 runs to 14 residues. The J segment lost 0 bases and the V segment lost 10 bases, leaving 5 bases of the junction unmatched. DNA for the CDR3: TGTGCCACTACAGGGGATGCAACTAATGAAAAACTGTTTTTT. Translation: CATTGDATNEKLFF.

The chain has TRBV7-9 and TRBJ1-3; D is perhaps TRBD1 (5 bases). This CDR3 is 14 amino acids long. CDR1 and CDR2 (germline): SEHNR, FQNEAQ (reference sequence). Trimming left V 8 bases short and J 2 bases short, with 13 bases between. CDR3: CASGQRGPGNTIYF. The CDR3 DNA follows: TGTGCCAGCGGCCAAAGGGGCCCTGGAAACACCATATATTTT.